This entry is about one TCR beta chain. Antigen unknown. With a J-beta primer mix and a sample-barcoded 5' primer, a second PCR ran about 7 to 12 cycles. Via MiXCR, TCRdb re-called the 5' RACE reads, giving one row per CDR3 protein. The sample consists of more than 1.4 million distinct CDR3 sequences, approximately 42% of them appearing once. The data derive from a study of blood T cells in healthy people across ages. Regarding the study as a whole: Naive CD4+ cells and diversity were both higher in long-lived donors than in aged donors.

Peripheral blood, 9.5 to 10 milliliters per donor, was collected. A minimum of 5 micrograms of total RNA was extracted per sample. The sequence was collected from a woman aged 18-30 years in good health. Specimen: blood.

The CDR3 is CASSPRERTDTQYF. The CDR3 region has the DNA TGTGCCAGCAGTCCCCGCGAAAGGACAGATACGCAGTATTTT. This chain uses TRBV12-3 or TRBV12-4 with TRBJ2-3; no definite D call. V was trimmed by 5 bases and J by 3 bases, leaving 12 bases between them. CDR3 length: 14 amino acids.